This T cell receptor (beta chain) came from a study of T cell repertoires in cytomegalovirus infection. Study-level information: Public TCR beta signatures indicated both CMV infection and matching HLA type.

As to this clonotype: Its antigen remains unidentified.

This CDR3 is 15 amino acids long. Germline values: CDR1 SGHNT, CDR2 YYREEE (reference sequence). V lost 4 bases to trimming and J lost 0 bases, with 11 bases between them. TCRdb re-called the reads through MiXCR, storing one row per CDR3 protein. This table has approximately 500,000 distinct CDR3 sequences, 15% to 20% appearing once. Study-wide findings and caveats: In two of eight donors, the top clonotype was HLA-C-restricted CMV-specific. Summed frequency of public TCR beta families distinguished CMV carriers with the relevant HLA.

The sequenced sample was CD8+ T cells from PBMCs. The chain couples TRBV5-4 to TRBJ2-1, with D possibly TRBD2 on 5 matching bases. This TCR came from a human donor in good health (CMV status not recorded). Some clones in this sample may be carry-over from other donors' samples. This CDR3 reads CASSRAETSYNEQFF. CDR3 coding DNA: TGTGCCAGCAGCCGAGCGGAAACCTCCTACAATGAGCAGTTCTTC.